Shown below are 14 T cell receptor beta chains from a single sample sequenced in a study of cytomegalovirus exposure and HLA in healthy donors. It was with 60 Vbeta and 13 Jbeta primers that the PCR ran. Here immunoSEQ multiplex PCR was the method, and the copy in TCRdb shows in-frame clones only, minus some. The repertoire includes about 98,000 clones, about 74% of them detected once, and about 1.8% sits in the top ten. The sequencing sample was made of PBMCs. The origin of the receptors is a male donor in good health and CMV-seronegative.

This clone was observed a single time. The CDR3 bases are TGTGCCAGCAGCTTAGATGATAGGGACAGCCTGAACACTGAAGCTTTCTTT. It is translated as CASSLDDRDSLNTEAFF. This sequence joins TRBV11-2 and TRBJ1-1, with 7 positions matching TRBD1. Germline V lookup: CDR1 SGHAT, CDR2 FQNNGV. Trimming cost V 0 bases and J 0 bases; bases outside gene matches: 7. This CDR3 region has 17 residues.

The chain carries TRBV11-3 and TRBJ2-2, with a possible D match to TRBD2 (6 bases). This CDR3 is built from 16 residues. Germline V lookup: CDR1 SGHNT, CDR2 YENEEA. The V end lost 1 base, the J end lost 7 bases, and 16 bases lay between the germline ends. The CDR3 loop is CASSLGIPGENGELFF. CDR3 bases: TGTGCCAGCAGCTTAGGTATTCCGGGGGAGAACGGGGAGCTGTTTTTT.

The gene calls are TRBV6-5 and TRBJ2-1; 7 nucleotides line up with TRBD1. Germline V CDR1 and CDR2: MNHEY, SVGAGI. The CDR3 is made up of 14 amino acids. After removal of 7 bases from V and 1 base from J, the junction contained 4 bases not matched to a gene. The CDR3 nucleotides read TGTGCCAGCAAAGGGACAGTATCCTACAATGAGCAGTTCTTC. Protein sequence: CASKGTVSYNEQFF.

V gene TRBV10-3 combines with J gene TRBJ2-7; D remains unclear. This CDR3 has 12 amino acids. Germline-derived CDR1 and CDR2 are ENHRY and SYGVKD. Trimming took 3 bases from V and 6 from J, leaving 9 bases between them. CDR3 region: CAISDTAGEQYF. The CDR3 DNA is TGTGCCATCAGTGATACAGCCGGCGAGCAGTACTTC.

A remark on this clone: In the same sample, other DNA sequences code for this CDR3. V and J are TRBV6-5 and TRBJ2-5, with D tentatively TRBD1 (5 bases). With 6 bases removed from V and 5 bases from J, the gap between germline ends came to 16 bases. The CDR3 contains 14 residues. In germline, CDR1 is MNHEY, CDR2 SVGAGI. This chain's CDR3 is CASSSLGPGETQYF. The CDR3 bases are TGTGCCAGCAGCTCATTGGGTCCAGGGGAGACCCAGTACTTC.

The chain employs TRBV2 and TRBJ1-1, with TRBD1 as a possible D gene (6 bases). CDR1 SNHLY and CDR2 FYNNEI come from the germline V gene. CDR3 length: 15 amino acids. Trimming pared 7 bases from V and 2 bases from J, leaving 17 bases between. The CDR3 loop reads CASNRPTGSNTEAFF. The CDR3 DNA sequence: TGTGCCAGCAATCGGCCGACAGGATCTAACACTGAAGCTTTCTTT.

This clone came up once. The V and J genes are TRBV28 and TRBJ2-7, with 8 positions matching TRBD1. J lost 6 bases, V lost 6 bases, and 13 bases had no gene match. The CDR3 runs 15 residues. CDR1 and CDR2 from the germline V gene are MDHEN and SYDVKM. The CDR3 region is CASSFTPGQGAEQYF. The CDR3 DNA follows: TGTGCCAGCAGCTTCACGCCAGGACAGGGCGCCGAGCAGTACTTC.

Details on this clone: A read error may produce the germline difference seen at one junction end. V gene TRBV14 combines with J gene TRBJ2-7; D ambiguous. Germline V gene sequence: CDR1 SGHDN, CDR2 FVKESK. The CDR3 length is 13 residues. This CDR3 reads CASSQDYSDEQYF. The CDR3 DNA is TGTGCCAGCAGCCAAGATTACTCCGACGAGCAGTACTTC.

This clone appeared a few times. V usage is TRBV9 and J usage is TRBJ1-2, with D unresolved. CDR3 length equals 12 residues. From germline, CDR1 is SGDLS and CDR2 YYNGEE. V lost 3 bases to trimming and J lost 5 bases, with 8 bases between them. CDR3 sequence reads: CASSATGYGYTF. The CDR3 nucleotides are TGTGCCAGCAGCGCGACTGGGTATGGCTACACCTTC.

The chain recombines TRBV19 with TRBJ2-7, with D possibly being TRBD1 (5 bases). This CDR3 is 13 amino acids long. Trimming cost V 6 bases and J 3 bases, with 12 bases left between them. CDR1 is LNHDA, CDR2 SQIVND, per germline (reference sequence). The CDR3 nucleotides are TGTGCCAGTAGCCGACAGCTCGGCTACGAGCAGTACTTC. Its translation: CASSRQLGYEQYF. Drawing the rest from reference TRBV19 and TRBJ2-7, the complete variable domain is DGGITQSPKYLFRKEGQNVTLSCEQNLNHDAMYWYRQDPGQGLRLIYYSQIVNDFQKGDIAEGYSVSREKKESFPLTVTSAQKNPTAFYLCASSRQLGYEQYFGPGTRLTVT.

V gene TRBV9 combines with J gene TRBJ2-1, with 9 positions matching TRBD2. The CDR3 is 15 residues long. Trimming took 4 bases from V and 4 from J; bases not matched to a gene: 6. Germline loops: CDR1 SGDLS, CDR2 YYNGEE. The CDR3 sequence: CASSPVLAGYNEQFF. As DNA, the CDR3 is TGTGCCAGCAGCCCGGTACTAGCGGGTTACAATGAGCAGTTCTTC.

The CDR3 is CASSVALAGYEQFF. The CDR3 nucleotides are TGTGCCAGCAGCGTAGCACTAGCGGGATATGAGCAGTTCTTC. The chain joins TRBV9 to TRBJ2-1, with 10 positions matching TRBD2. V lost 0 bases to trimming and J lost 8 bases; unmatched junction nucleotides: 2. The CDR3 sequence is 14 residues long. Germline V gene lookup returns CDR1 SGDLS and CDR2 YYNGEE.

The gene calls are TRBV30 and TRBJ2-3; unclear D gene. The CDR3 has 12 residues. Trimming pared 7 bases from V and 0 bases from J, leaving 8 bases between. The V gene's germline CDR1 is GTSNPN and CDR2 SVGIG (reference sequence). CDR3 DNA sequence: TGTGCCTCCGGGTGGAGCACAGATACGCAGTATTTT. Its translation: CASGWSTDTQYF.

This chain connects TRBV14 to TRBJ2-7; no reliable D call. Germline V CDR1 and CDR2: SGHDN, FVKESK. V was cut by 0 bases and J by 3 bases, with 15 bases left in between. The CDR3 spans 16 residues. CDR3 sequence (DNA): TGTGCCAGCAGCCAAGAGCAAAGCGCGGTCAACTACGAGCAGTACTTC. This translates into CASSQEQSAVNYEQYF.